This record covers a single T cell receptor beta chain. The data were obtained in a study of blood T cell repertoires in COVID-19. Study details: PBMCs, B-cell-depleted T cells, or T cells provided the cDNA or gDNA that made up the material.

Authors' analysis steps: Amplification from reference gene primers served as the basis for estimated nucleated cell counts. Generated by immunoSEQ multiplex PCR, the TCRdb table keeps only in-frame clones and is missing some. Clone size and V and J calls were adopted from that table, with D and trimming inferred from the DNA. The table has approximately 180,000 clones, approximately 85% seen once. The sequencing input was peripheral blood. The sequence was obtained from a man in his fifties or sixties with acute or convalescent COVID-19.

CDR3 DNA sequence: TGTGCCACTCACGGCGGGAGTGACGAGCAGTACTTC. This codes for CATHGGSDEQYF. V usage is TRBV10-3 and J usage is TRBJ2-7; 7 nucleotides match TRBD2. CDR1 is ENHRY, CDR2 SYGVKD, per germline. J lost 5 bases, V lost 10 bases, and 8 bases had no gene match. CDR3 size: 12 residues.